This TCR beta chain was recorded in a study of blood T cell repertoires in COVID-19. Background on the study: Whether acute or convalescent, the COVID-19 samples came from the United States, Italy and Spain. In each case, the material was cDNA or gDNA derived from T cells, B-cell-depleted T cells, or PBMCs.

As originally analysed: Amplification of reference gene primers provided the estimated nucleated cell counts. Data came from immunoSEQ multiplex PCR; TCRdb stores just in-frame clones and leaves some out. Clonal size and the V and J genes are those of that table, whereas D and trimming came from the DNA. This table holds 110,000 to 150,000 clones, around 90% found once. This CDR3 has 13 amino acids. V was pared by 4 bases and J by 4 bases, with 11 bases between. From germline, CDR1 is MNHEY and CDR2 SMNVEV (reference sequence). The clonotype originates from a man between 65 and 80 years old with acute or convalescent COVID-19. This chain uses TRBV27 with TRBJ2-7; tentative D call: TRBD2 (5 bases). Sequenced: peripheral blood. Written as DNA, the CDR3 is TGTGCCAGCAGTTCAGCGGTCCTTTACGAGCAGTACTTC. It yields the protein CASSSAVLYEQYF.